A single sample is the source of the 27 T cell receptor beta chains below, sequenced in a study of T cell responses to AZD1222 COVID-19 vaccine. Method: immunoSEQ multiplex PCR; TCRdb's copy keeps in-frame clones and lacks some. The data contain around 180,000 clones, approximately 90% of them singletons. Material: peripheral blood, obtained on day 0 of AZD1222 vaccination. These receptors were taken from an adult in good health.

V usage is TRBV3-1 (or the pseudogene TRBV3-2) and J usage is TRBJ1-3; D is perhaps TRBD1 (5 bases). The V gene lost 1 base and the J gene lost 0 bases, with 13 bases spanning the gap. The CDR3 loop spans 17 amino acids. CDR1 LGHDT and CDR2 YNNKEL come from the germline V gene (reference sequence). CDR3 protein: CASSQVGRGSSGNTIYF. CDR3 nucleotides: TGTGCCAGCAGCCAAGTCGGGCGGGGCAGCTCTGGAAACACCATATATTTT.

The genes are TRBV4-2 and TRBJ1-3, with no clear D. This CDR3 region has 13 residues. V lost 4 bases and J 4 bases, leaving 8 bases between the germline ends. CDR1 and CDR2 (germline): LGHNA, YNFKEQ. This CDR3 reads CASSPSNGNTIYF. CDR3 nucleotides: TGTGCCAGCAGCCCAAGTAACGGAAACACCATATATTTT.

This rearrangement joins TRBV15 to TRBJ2-7; possible D gene TRBD2, 6 bases. V lost 0 bases and J 2 bases, leaving 20 bases between the germline ends. Per the germline V gene, CDR1 is LNHNV and CDR2 is YYDKDF (reference sequence). The length of the CDR3 is 18 residues. The CDR3 DNA reads as TGTGCCACCAGCAGAGATCTCTCCCACGGGGGTAACACCTACGAGCAGTACTTC. Encoded protein: CATSRDLSHGGNTYEQYF.

The chain employs TRBV11-2 and TRBJ2-5; D may match TRBD1 or TRBD2 (5 bases each). Germline-derived CDR1 and CDR2 are SGHAT and FQNNGV. This CDR3 contains 13 residues. The ends were cut back, 5 bases at V and 3 bases at J, with 10 bases in the middle. As DNA, the CDR3 is TGTGCCAGCAGCCGTGGGACCAAAGAGACCCAGTACTTC. Translated: CASSRGTKETQYF.

The V and J genes are TRBV14 and TRBJ2-2; D is undetermined. CDR1 and CDR2 (germline): SGHDN, FVKESK. The CDR3 extends over 13 amino acids. V shed 5 bases and J shed 5 bases, with 9 bases lying between them. The CDR3 DNA reads TGTGCCAGCAGCTACGGGTTGACCGGGGAGCTGTTTTTT. Encoded protein: CASSYGLTGELFF.

The chain combines TRBV6-1 with TRBJ1-2; perhaps TRBD1 as D (6 bases). Trimming stripped 1 base from V and 8 bases from J, with 38 bases between. This CDR3 comprises 22 residues. The germline gives CDR1 MNHNS, CDR2 SASEGT. The CDR3 spells CASSEDSKRMFSEGGPGRGYTF. CDR3 coding DNA: TGTGCCAGCAGTGAAGACTCCAAGCGAATGTTCAGTGAAGGGGGACCCGGCCGGGGCTACACCTTC.

The V gene is TRBV7-2, the J gene TRBJ1-2, with D perhaps TRBD1 (5 bases). V lost 4 bases and J 4 bases, leaving 16 bases between the germline ends. Germline CDR1 and CDR2: SGHTA and FQGNSA. This CDR3 is 15 amino acids long. CDR3 sequence (DNA): TGTGCCAGCAGCTCAGGTGCACAGGCCTCCTATGGCTACACCTTC. It codes for CASSSGAQASYGYTF.

The sample holds one count of this clone. This chain joins TRBV6-5 and TRBJ2-7, with D hard to call. Trimming shortened V by 8 bases and J by 0 bases, and 8 bases separated the two germline ends. The CDR3 loop spans 12 amino acids. Germline loops: CDR1 MNHEY, CDR2 SVGAGI. The CDR3, as DNA: TGTGCCAGCTCCGGCGGCTCCTACGAGCAGTACTTC. This codes for CASSGGSYEQYF.

The J gene is TRBJ1-6, the V gene TRBV9; TRBD1 is a possible D gene (5 bases). With 3 bases removed from V and 10 bases from J, the gap between germline ends came to 14 bases. The CDR3 contains 14 residues. CDR1 and CDR2 (germline): SGDLS, YYNGEE. CDR3 region: CASSGRGGRSPLHF. CDR3 in DNA: TGTGCCAGCAGCGGGAGGGGCGGACGATCACCCCTCCACTTT.

The chain links TRBV5-1 to TRBJ1-4; 9 bases line up with TRBD1. Germline assignment: CDR1 SGHRS and CDR2 YFSETQ. Trimming took 1 base from V and 3 from J; bases not matched to a gene: 13. The CDR3 has 19 residues. The CDR3 protein is CASSLTGQGLVGANEKLFF. CDR3 coding DNA: TGCGCCAGCAGCTTGACGGGACAGGGTTTAGTAGGAGCTAATGAAAAACTGTTTTTT.

V and J are TRBV5-1 and TRBJ1-2; D gene ambiguous. The V gene's germline CDR1 is SGHRS and CDR2 YFSETQ. The CDR3 spans 14 residues. With 3 bases removed from V and 5 bases from J, the gap between germline ends came to 14 bases. The chain's CDR3 is CASSSTEIGYGYTF. The CDR3 region has the DNA TGCGCCAGCAGCTCCACGGAGATTGGGTATGGCTACACCTTC.

This clone was counted ten times or more. This chain uses TRBV6-2 or TRBV6-3 with TRBJ1-5, with 12 bases identical to TRBD1. The CDR3 loop spans 14 amino acids. The V gene end was trimmed by 5 bases and the J gene end by 10 bases; junction bases not matched to a gene: 6. Germline CDR1 MNHEY, CDR2 SVGEGT. The CDR3 nucleotides read TGTGCCAGCAGTGGGACAGGGGGCCCAGTTCCCCAGCATTTT. Protein product: CASSGTGGPVPQHF.

This chain joins TRBV27 and TRBJ2-5; a possible D gene is TRBD1 (6 bases). The CDR3 is 13 residues long. Trimming stripped 10 bases from V and 9 bases from J, with 21 bases between. Germline V CDR1 and CDR2: MNHEY, SMNVEV (reference sequence). DNA for the CDR3: TGTGCCACCGCCCTGAGACTGCCAGGGGCCCAGTACTTC. Protein product: CATALRLPGAQYF.

For this clone: An end of the junction does not agree with germline; a read error may underlie this. The V gene is TRBV29-1, the J gene TRBJ2-3; D uncertain. CDR3 length: 8 residues. Per the germline V gene, CDR1 is SQVTM and CDR2 is ANQGSEA. The CDR3 loop reads CSVDKVDF. The CDR3 nucleotides are TGCAGCGTTGATAAGGTAGATTTT.

This clone was recorded once. One end of the junction does not line up with germline, which may come from a read error. The chain couples TRBV12-3 or TRBV12-4 to TRBJ1-1; no clear D. The CDR3 has 11 residues. The CDR3 here is CASSKAGSPRF. CDR3 in DNA: TGTGCCAGCAGCAAGGCGGGGAGTCCGAGGTTT.

This clone is a singleton in its sample. The chain links TRBV6-1 to TRBJ1-6; no clear D gene. V was clipped by 2 bases and J by 4 bases, with 9 bases between them. The CDR3 has 15 amino acids. Germline V CDR1 and CDR2: MNHNS, SASEGT. Written as DNA, the CDR3 is TGTGCCAGCAGTGAAAGCGCGGGTTATAATTCACCCCTCCACTTT. It codes for CASSESAGYNSPLHF.

The V call is TRBV13, the J call TRBJ1-4, with 7 bases identical to TRBD1. The germline gives CDR1 PRHDT, CDR2 FYEKMQ (reference sequence). Germline trimming cut 5 bases from V and 5 bases from J; bases unmatched to any gene: 5. The CDR3 consists of 14 residues. The CDR3 DNA reads TGTGCCAGCAGCCGAGGGACAGAGAATGAAAAACTGTTTTTT. Protein: CASSRGTENEKLFF.

This chain links TRBV29-1 with TRBJ1-2, with TRBD1 matching 9 bases. After removal of 7 bases from V and 1 base from J, the junction contained 4 bases not matched to a gene. The CDR3 has 13 residues. CDR1 and CDR2 (germline): SQVTM, ANQGSEA. The CDR3 protein is CSATGGNNYGYTF. The CDR3, as DNA: TGCAGCGCGACAGGGGGAAATAACTATGGCTACACCTTC.

The rearrangement uses TRBV15 and TRBJ1-4, with TRBD1 identical over 7 bases. CDR1 LNHNV and CDR2 YYDKDF come from the germline V gene (reference sequence). The CDR3 covers 15 residues. V gave up 3 bases and J gave up 8 bases; unmatched junction bases: 9. The CDR3 bases are TGTGCCACCAGCAGGGGAGACAGGGTAGGGGAAAAACTGTTTTTT. Protein sequence: CATSRGDRVGEKLFF.

This clone was detected only a few times. The chain has TRBV6-4 and TRBJ2-2; 7 bases agree with TRBD2. CDR1 and CDR2 from the germline V gene are MRHNA and SNTAGT. The CDR3 length is 14 residues. V lost 4 bases and J lost 4; bases outside the gene matches: 3. CDR3 amino acids: CASSVAGGTGELFF. DNA of the CDR3: TGTGCCAGCAGTGTAGCGGGCGGCACCGGGGAGCTGTTTTTT.

V is TRBV27 and J is TRBJ1-2, with 8 bases aligning to TRBD1. J gave up 4 bases and V 2 bases, and 0 bases lay outside the gene matches. The CDR3 is 13 amino acids. Looked up from germline, CDR1 is MNHEY and CDR2 is SMNVEV (reference sequence). For the CDR3, the DNA is TGTGCCAGCAGTTTAGGGACAGGCTATGGCTACACCTTC. Translating gives CASSLGTGYGYTF.

This rearrangement joins TRBV6-4 to TRBJ2-2; 12 bases align to TRBD2. Trimming at V came to 4 bases and at J to 2 bases, leaving 5 bases not matched to a gene. The CDR3 is 17 amino acids. CDR1 is MRHNA and CDR2 is SNTAGT in the germline V gene. CDR3: CASSASSGGANTGELFF. The CDR3 region has the DNA TGTGCCAGCAGTGCGTCTAGCGGGGGGGCCAACACCGGGGAGCTGTTTTTT.

A single count supports this clone. V and J are TRBV7-2 and TRBJ2-7, with D tentatively TRBD2 (5 bases). Germline V gene sequence: CDR1 SGHTA, CDR2 FQGNSA. V was clipped by 4 bases and J by 1 base, with 17 bases between them. The CDR3 is 16 residues long. CDR3 sequence (DNA): TGTGCCAGCAGCTCCGCCGCCGGGGTGAGGTCCTACGAGCAGTACTTC. It translates to CASSSAAGVRSYEQYF.

The J gene is TRBJ2-3, the V gene TRBV24-1, with D possibly TRBD2 on 6 matching bases. This CDR3 has 13 residues. Deletions cut 9 bases from V and 1 base from J, with 10 bases between. The V gene's germline CDR1 is KGHDR and CDR2 SFDVKD. CDR3 sequence reads: CATQSSGTDTQYF. In nucleotides, the CDR3 is TGTGCCACCCAATCTAGCGGCACAGATACGCAGTATTTT.

J is TRBJ2-7 and V is TRBV5-4, with TRBD1 matching over 8 bases. From germline, CDR1 is SGHNT and CDR2 YYREEE (reference sequence). After removal of 0 bases from V and 3 bases from J, the junction contained 5 bases not matched to a gene. The CDR3 contains 15 residues. The CDR3 loop is CASSLGGGTGYEQYF. CDR3 coding DNA: TGTGCCAGCAGCTTGGGTGGGGGGACAGGCTACGAGCAGTACTTC.

The chain combines TRBV5-1 with TRBJ2-2; the match to TRBD1 covers 11 bases. The CDR3 has 15 amino acids. J was trimmed by 6 bases and V by 4 bases; bases with no gene match: 5. Per germline, CDR1 SGHRS and CDR2 YFSETQ. CDR3 residues: CASSPEGQGAGELFF. The CDR3 nucleotides are TGCGCCAGCAGCCCCGAGGGACAGGGGGCCGGGGAGCTGTTTTTT.

The chain combines TRBV5-5 with TRBJ1-1, with a possible D match to TRBD1 (6 bases). The V end lost 0 bases, the J end lost 1 base, and 19 bases lay between the germline ends. CDR1 is SGHKS, CDR2 YYEKEE, per germline (reference sequence). The CDR3 has 18 amino acids. For the CDR3, the DNA is TGTGCCAGCAGCTTGGGAGTGACAGGCAATATCGAGAACACTGAAGCTTTCTTT. Its translation: CASSLGVTGNIENTEAFF.